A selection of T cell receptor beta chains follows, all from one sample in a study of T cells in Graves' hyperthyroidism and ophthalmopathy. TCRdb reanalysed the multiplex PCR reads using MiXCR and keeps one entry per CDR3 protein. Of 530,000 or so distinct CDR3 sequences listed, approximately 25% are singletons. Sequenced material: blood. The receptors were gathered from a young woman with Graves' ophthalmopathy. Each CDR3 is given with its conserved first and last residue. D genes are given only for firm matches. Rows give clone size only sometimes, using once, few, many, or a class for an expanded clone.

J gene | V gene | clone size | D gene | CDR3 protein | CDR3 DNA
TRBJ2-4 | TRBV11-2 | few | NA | CASSGVGKNIQYF | TGTGCCAGCAGCGGGGTCGGCAAAAACATTCAGTACTTC
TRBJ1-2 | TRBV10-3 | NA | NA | CATPGLSGGYTF | TGTGCCACCCCCGGGCTCTCCGGAGGCTACACCTTC
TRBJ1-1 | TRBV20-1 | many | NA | CSARELGQSFSEAFF | TGCAGTGCTAGAGAGTTGGGGCAATCTTTCTCTGAAGCTTTCTTT
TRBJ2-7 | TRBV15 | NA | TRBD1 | CATSRRDSSYEQYF | TGTGCCACCAGCAGACGGGACAGCTCCTACGAGCAGTACTTC
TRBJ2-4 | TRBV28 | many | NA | CASTPGGKKNIQYF | TGTGCCAGCACCCCCGGGGGTAAAAAAAACATTCAGTACTTC
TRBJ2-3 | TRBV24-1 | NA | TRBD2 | CATSDRQAGSTDTQYF | TGTGCCACCAGTGACCGGCAAGCGGGGTCAACAGATACGCAGTATTTT
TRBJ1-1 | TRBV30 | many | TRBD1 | CAWSPGQGSYAFF | TGTGCCTGGAGCCCTGGACAGGGAAGTTATGCTTTCTTT
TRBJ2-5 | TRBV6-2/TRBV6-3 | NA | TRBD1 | CASSYTRTGGETQYF | TGTGCCAGCAGTTACACAAGGACAGGGGGGGAGACCCAGTACTTC
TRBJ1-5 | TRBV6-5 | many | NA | CATAGSNQPQHF | TGTGCCACCGCAGGGAGCAATCAGCCCCAGCATTTT
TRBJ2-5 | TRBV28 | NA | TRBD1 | CASYRQGVETQYF | TGTGCCAGCTATAGACAGGGAGTAGAGACCCAGTACTTC
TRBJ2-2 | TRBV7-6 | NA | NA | CASSRARGQNTGELFF | TGTGCCAGCAGCCGGGCGCGGGGGCAAAACACCGGGGAGCTGTTTTTT
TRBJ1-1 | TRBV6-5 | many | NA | CASILSLSTEAFF | TGTGCCAGCATCCTTAGTTTGAGCACTGAAGCTTTCTTT
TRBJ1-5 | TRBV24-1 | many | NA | CATSDSGGGVLNQPQHF | TGTGCCACCAGTGATTCGGGGGGAGGGGTTCTCAATCAGCCCCAGCATTTT
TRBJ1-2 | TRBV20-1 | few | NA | CSATVLPNYGYTF | TGCAGTGCCACGGTCCTACCCAACTATGGCTACACCTTC
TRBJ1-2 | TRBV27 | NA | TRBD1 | CASRAGTDLYGYTF | TGTGCCAGCAGAGCTGGGACAGACCTCTATGGCTACACCTTC
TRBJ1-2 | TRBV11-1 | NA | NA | CASSLGTASPNYGYTF | TGTGCCAGCAGCTTAGGAACAGCCTCCCCTAACTATGGCTACACCTTC
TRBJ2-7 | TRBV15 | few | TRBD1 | CATSRDREGEQYF | TGTGCCACCAGTCGGGACAGGGAGGGCGAGCAGTACTTC
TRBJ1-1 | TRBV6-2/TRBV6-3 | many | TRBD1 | CASSPDRENTEAFF | TGTGCCAGCAGCCCCGACAGGGAGAACACTGAAGCTTTCTTT
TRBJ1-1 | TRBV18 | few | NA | CASSPRYLNTEAFF | TGTGCCAGCTCACCACGGTACCTGAACACTGAAGCTTTCTTT
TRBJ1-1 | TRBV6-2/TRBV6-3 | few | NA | CASIDTPGRRMNTEAFF | TGTGCCAGCATCGACACCCCCGGACGGAGAATGAACACTGAAGCTTTCTTT
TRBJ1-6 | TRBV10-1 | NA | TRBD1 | CASSESRGRGSPLHF | TGCGCCAGCAGTGAGTCGAGGGGGCGAGGTTCACCCCTCCACTTT
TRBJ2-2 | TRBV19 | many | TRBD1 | CASTGTGFTGELFF | TGTGCCAGCACCGGGACAGGGTTTACCGGGGAGCTGTTTTTT
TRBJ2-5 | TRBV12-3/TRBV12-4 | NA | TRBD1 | CASSDRAQETQYF | TGTGCCAGCAGTGACAGGGCTCAAGAGACCCAGTACTTC
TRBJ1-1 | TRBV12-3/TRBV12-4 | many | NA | CASSFSQMNTEAFF | TGTGCCAGCAGTTTCAGTCAGATGAACACTGAAGCTTTCTTT
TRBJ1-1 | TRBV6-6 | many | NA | CASTQAPNTEAFF | TGTGCCAGCACCCAGGCCCCGAACACTGAAGCTTTCTTT
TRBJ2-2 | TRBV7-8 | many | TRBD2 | CASSPRTSGLNTGELFF | TGTGCCAGCAGCCCCCGGACTAGCGGGCTAAACACCGGGGAGCTGTTTTTT
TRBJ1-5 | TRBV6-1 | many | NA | CASITGALSNQPQHF | TGTGCCAGCATAACCGGGGCACTTAGCAATCAGCCCCAGCATTTT
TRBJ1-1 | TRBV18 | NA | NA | CASFPIEDSKAFF | TGTGCCAGCTTTCCAATAGAAGACAGCAAAGCTTTCTTT
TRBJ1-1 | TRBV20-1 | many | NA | CSAQRPGGNTEAFF | TGCAGTGCTCAACGACCCGGGGGGAACACTGAAGCTTTCTTT
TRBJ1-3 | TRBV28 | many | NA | CASSKGSTSGNTIYF | TGTGCCAGCAGTAAGGGAAGCACCTCTGGAAACACCATATATTTT
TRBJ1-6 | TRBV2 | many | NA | CASSILGVGVALHF | TGTGCCAGCAGCATATTGGGCGTAGGGGTGGCCCTCCACTTT
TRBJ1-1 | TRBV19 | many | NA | CATHPNRQGRDEDTEAFF | TGTGCCACCCACCCCAATCGTCAGGGACGGGATGAGGACACTGAAGCTTTCTTT
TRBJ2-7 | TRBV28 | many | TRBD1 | CASSYPGTAVEQYF | TGTGCCAGCAGTTATCCCGGGACAGCCGTTGAGCAGTACTTC
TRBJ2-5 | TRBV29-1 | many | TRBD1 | CSVDKVPGQEGNQETQYF | TGCAGCGTTGACAAGGTGCCCGGACAGGAAGGTAACCAAGAGACCCAGTACTTC
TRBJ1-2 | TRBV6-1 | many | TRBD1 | CASREHRDSANYGYTF | TGTGCCAGCAGGGAACACAGGGACAGCGCTAACTATGGCTACACCTTC
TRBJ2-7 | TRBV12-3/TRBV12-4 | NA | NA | CASSRSASGEQYF | TGTGCCAGCAGCCGCTCGGCCTCGGGCGAGCAGTACTTC
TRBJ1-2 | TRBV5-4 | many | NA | CASSLDGGHPLNYGYTF | TGTGCCAGCAGCTTGGACGGGGGGCATCCTTTGAACTATGGCTACACCTTC
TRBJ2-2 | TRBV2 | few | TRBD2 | CASIGSGENTGELFF | TGTGCCAGCATCGGTAGCGGGGAGAACACCGGGGAGCTGTTTTTT
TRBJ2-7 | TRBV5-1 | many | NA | CASSSRTVLYSYEQYF | TGCGCCAGCAGCTCGAGAACAGTTCTCTACTCCTACGAGCAGTACTTC
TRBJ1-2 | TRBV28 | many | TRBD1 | CASSFRQGRNYGYTF | TGTGCCAGCAGCTTCCGACAGGGACGCAACTATGGCTACACCTTC
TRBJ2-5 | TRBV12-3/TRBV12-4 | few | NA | CASSLNGPRGTQYF | TGTGCCAGCAGTTTAAACGGGCCTAGGGGGACCCAGTACTTC
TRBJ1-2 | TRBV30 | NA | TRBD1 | CAWSRDSQGYGYTF | TGTGCCTGGAGTCGGGACAGCCAGGGGTATGGCTACACCTTC
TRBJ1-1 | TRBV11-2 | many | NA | CASSLGGRTVGTEAFF | TGTGCCAGCAGCCTTGGAGGACGGACAGTTGGCACTGAAGCTTTCTTT
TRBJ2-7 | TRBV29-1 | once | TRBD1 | CSGGTDFYEQYF | TGCAGCGGGGGGACAGACTTCTACGAGCAGTACTTC
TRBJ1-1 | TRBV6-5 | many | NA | CASSFDTAATEAFF | TGTGCCAGCAGTTTCGACACGGCCGCCACTGAAGCTTTCTTT
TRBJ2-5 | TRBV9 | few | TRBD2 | CASSVDWSGGETQYF | TGTGCCAGCAGCGTAGATTGGAGCGGGGGAGAGACCCAGTACTTC
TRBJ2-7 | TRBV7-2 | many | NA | CASSLYGGSYEQYF | TGTGCCAGCAGCCTCTATGGGGGCTCCTACGAGCAGTACTTC
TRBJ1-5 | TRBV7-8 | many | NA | CASSLARGGQSNQPQHF | TGTGCCAGCAGCTTAGCGCGGGGTGGGCAGAGCAATCAGCCCCAGCATTTT
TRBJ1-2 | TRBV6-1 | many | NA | CASSPDIYYGYTF | TGTGCCAGCAGTCCGGACATCTACTATGGCTACACCTTC
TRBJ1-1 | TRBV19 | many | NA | CASSIARGNTEAFF | TGTGCCAGTAGTATAGCCCGAGGGAACACTGAAGCTTTCTTT
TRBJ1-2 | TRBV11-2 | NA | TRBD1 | CASSTLGQGAGYTF | TGTGCCAGCAGCACACTGGGACAGGGGGCCGGCTACACCTTC